The 8 T cell receptor beta chains below were found in one sample sequenced in a study of glioma-infiltrating T cells. Amplification of TCR alpha and beta CDR3 regions from RNA used iRepertoire nested multiplex PCR. From the multiplex PCR reads, TCRdb called clonotypes with MiXCR, one entry per CDR3 protein. The table includes about 380,000 distinct CDR3 sequences, 35% to 45% detected once. The sample was glioma tissue, nonneoplastic brain tissue, or PBMCs (not recorded which). These receptors came from a human donor with low-grade glioma or glioblastoma, undergoing nonglioma brain surgery, or in good health (not recorded which).

A note on this clonotype: Compared with germline, one end of the junction differs, possibly owing to a read error. The chain uses TRBV28 and TRBJ1-5; D call uncertain. CDR1 and CDR2 (germline): MDHEN, SYDVKM. The CDR3 is made up of 16 amino acids. CDR3 bases: TGTGCCAGCAGTTTAATTGGTGACACTAGCAATCAGCCCCGGCATTTT. Translating it yields CASSLIGDTSNQPRHF.

The rearrangement joins TRBV11-2 to TRBJ2-7, with 10 bases aligning to TRBD2. Germline assignment: CDR1 SGHAT and CDR2 FQNNGV. This CDR3 contains 16 residues. With 3 bases clipped from V and 4 bases from J, the junction kept 9 bases outside the gene matches. DNA of the CDR3: TGTGCCAGCAGCTTGGCCCAACTAGCGGGATCTTACGAGCAGTACTTC. Its protein product is CASSLAQLAGSYEQYF.

The rearrangement links TRBV7-2 to TRBJ1-2; D remains unclear. There are 12 residues in the CDR3. Trimming removed 4 bases from V and 6 bases from J, with 9 bases in between. Per the germline V gene, CDR1 is SGHTA and CDR2 is FQGNSA. The DNA of the CDR3 is TGTGCCAGCAGCTCCGGCGGGGATGGCTACACCTTC. Protein: CASSSGGDGYTF.

V is TRBV4-3 and J is TRBJ2-7, with D possibly being TRBD1 (6 bases). Per the germline V gene, CDR1 is LGHNA and CDR2 is YSLEER. The CDR3 sequence is 17 residues long. V was clipped by 1 base and J by 1 base, with 17 bases between them. DNA of the CDR3: TGCGCCAGCAGCCAAGCTCAAGGTAACAGGGCGTCCTACGAGCAGTACTTC. This codes for CASSQAQGNRASYEQYF.

This clonotype turned up a few times. This chain links TRBV14 with TRBJ2-3; unclear D gene. Per the germline V gene, CDR1 is SGHDN and CDR2 is FVKESK. CDR3 length: 16 amino acids. Trimming left V 2 bases short and J 3 bases short, with 15 bases between. CDR3 loop: CASSQLVLDSTDTQYF. For the CDR3, the DNA is TGTGCCAGCAGCCAACTGGTCCTAGACTCTACAGATACGCAGTATTTT. The full variable domain, in which reference TRBV14 and TRBJ2-3 provide the parts outside the CDR3, is EAGVTQFPSHSVIEKGQTVTLRCDPISGHDNLYWYRRVMGKEIKFLLHFVKESKQDESGMPNNRFLAERTGGTYSTLKVQPAELEDSGVYFCASSQLVLDSTDTQYFGPGTRLTVL.

This clonotype was seen a handful of times. The CDR3 is CASSPPGVRSYEQYF. In nucleotides, the CDR3 is TGTGCCAGCTCCCCCCCCGGGGTCAGGTCCTACGAGCAGTACTTC. The chain joins TRBV28 to TRBJ2-7, with D perhaps matching TRBD2 (5 bases). Germline CDR1 reads MDHEN; CDR2 reads SYDVKM. The CDR3 consists of 15 residues. The germline V and J ends were trimmed by 8 bases and 1 base, with 18 bases remaining between them.

This clonotype turned up a few times. The chain has TRBV18 and TRBJ2-7; D tentatively reads TRBD1 or TRBD2 (5 bases each). Germline CDR1 reads KGHSH; CDR2 reads LQKENI. The CDR3 contains 13 residues. The ends were cut back, 9 bases at V and 0 bases at J, with 12 bases in the middle. CDR3 protein: CASHGTSSYEQYF. The CDR3 region has the DNA TGTGCCAGTCACGGGACGAGCTCCTACGAGCAGTACTTC.

A remark on this clonotype: The germline gene is not matched at one end of the junction; a read error may be the cause. This chain uses TRBV27 with TRBJ1-2, with D tentatively TRBD1 (5 bases). The CDR3 spans 14 residues. The germline CDR1 and CDR2 sequences are MNHEY and SMNVEV (reference sequence). The CDR3 loop is CASSLLGPGYGHTF. CDR3 nucleotides: TGTGCCAGCAGTTTATTGGGGCCGGGCTATGGCCACACCTTC.